This T cell receptor (beta chain) appears in the sequencing data of a study of CD8 T cells in Susac syndrome. Overall study: At blood draw, Susac syndrome patients were therapy-naive, on corticosteroids, or on intravenous immunoglobulin alone.

Negative isolation yielded the CD8+ and CD4+ T cells, while FACS enriched the TEMRA cells. RNA was extracted with the RNeasy kit, and a quantity of roughly 0.5 to 1 ug was reverse transcribed using random hexamers. One entry per CDR3 protein results from TCRdb running MiXCR on the immunoSEQ multiplex PCR reads. The repertoire has around 200,000 distinct CDR3 sequences, around 95% of them found once; the top ten carry 0.075% to 0.1%. This clonotype was found once. The length of the CDR3 is 15 residues. Germline V gene data show CDR1 as SQVTM and CDR2 as ANQGSEA. Germline trimming cut 2 bases from V and 6 bases from J; bases unmatched to any gene: 10.

The chain joins TRBV29-1 to TRBJ1-3, with 7 bases that match TRBD1. The receptor comes from a human donor with Susac syndrome. The specimen was CD4+ T cells from PBMCs. As DNA, the CDR3 is TGCAGCGTTGAAATGTGGCGGCAGGGGGAAAACACCATATATTTT. Protein: CSVEMWRQGENTIYF.